The text below deals with one TCR beta chain. Assay: immunoSEQ multiplex PCR; the TCRdb copy retains only in-frame clones and omits some. The table records tens of thousands of clones, around 87% of them present only once. These data are taken from a study of blood T cell repertoires in COVID-19. Study at large: Spain, Italy and the United States supplied samples that represented acute and convalescent COVID-19.

This CDR3 contains 16 residues. The V gene's germline CDR1 is SGHDT and CDR2 YYEEEE. Trimming removed 2 bases from V and 6 bases from J, with 15 bases in between. The chain links TRBV5-6 to TRBJ1-6, with D maybe TRBD1 (6 bases). The source material was peripheral blood. The receptor's source is a man in his forties or fifties with active COVID-19. The CDR3 loop is CASSFGGGPINSPLHF. The CDR3 coding sequence is TGTGCCAGCAGCTTCGGGGGGGGCCCGATTAATTCACCCCTCCACTTT.